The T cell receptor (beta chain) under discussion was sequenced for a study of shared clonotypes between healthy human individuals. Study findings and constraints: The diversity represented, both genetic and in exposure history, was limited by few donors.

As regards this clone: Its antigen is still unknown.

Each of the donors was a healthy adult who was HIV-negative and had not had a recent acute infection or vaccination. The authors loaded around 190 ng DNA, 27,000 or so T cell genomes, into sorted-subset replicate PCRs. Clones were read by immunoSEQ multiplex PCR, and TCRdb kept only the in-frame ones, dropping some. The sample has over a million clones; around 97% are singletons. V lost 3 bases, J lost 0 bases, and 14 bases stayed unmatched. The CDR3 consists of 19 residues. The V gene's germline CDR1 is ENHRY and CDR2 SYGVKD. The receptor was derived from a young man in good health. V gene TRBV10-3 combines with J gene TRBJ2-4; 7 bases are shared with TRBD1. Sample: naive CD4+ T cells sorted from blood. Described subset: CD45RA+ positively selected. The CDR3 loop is CAISDYVIRGGPAKNIQYF. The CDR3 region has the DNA TGTGCCATCAGTGATTATGTCATTCGAGGGGGCCCAGCCAAAAACATTCAGTACTTC.